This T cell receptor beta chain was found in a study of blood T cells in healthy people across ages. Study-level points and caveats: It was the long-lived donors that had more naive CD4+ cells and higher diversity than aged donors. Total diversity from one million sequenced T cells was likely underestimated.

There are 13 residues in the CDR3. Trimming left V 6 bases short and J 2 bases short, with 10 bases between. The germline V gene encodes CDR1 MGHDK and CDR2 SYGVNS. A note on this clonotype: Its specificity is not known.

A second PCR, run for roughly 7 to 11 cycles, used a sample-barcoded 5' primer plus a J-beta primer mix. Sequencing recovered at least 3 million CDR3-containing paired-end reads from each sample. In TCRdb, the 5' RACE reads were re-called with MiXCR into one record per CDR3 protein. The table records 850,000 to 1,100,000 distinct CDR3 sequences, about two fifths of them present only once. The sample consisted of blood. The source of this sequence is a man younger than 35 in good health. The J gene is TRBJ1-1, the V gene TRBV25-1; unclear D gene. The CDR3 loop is CASRDSGNTEAFF. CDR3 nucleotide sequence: TGTGCCAGCAGGGACTCAGGTAACACTGAAGCTTTCTTT.